This TCR beta chain was profiled in a study of T cell changes during pregnancy in multiple sclerosis. The table came from immunoSEQ multiplex PCR; TCRdb's copy has only in-frame clones and leaves some out. The table lists 90,000 or so clones, 91% of them singletons, with roughly 2% in the top ten. This material consisted of peripheral blood, taken in the first trimester of pregnancy. The TCR originated in a female donor in good health, enrolled as a control in a pregnancy study.

CDR3 sequence (DNA): TGTGCCAGCAGGGACAGGGGGCATATCTACGAGCAGTACTTC. This gives the protein CASRDRGHIYEQYF. This chain joins TRBV6-1 and TRBJ2-7; 11 bases map to TRBD1. V lost 6 bases, J lost 3 bases, and 4 bases stayed unmatched. The CDR3 is 14 amino acids. Germline V lookup: CDR1 MNHNS, CDR2 SASEGT.